This passage covers 3 T cell receptor beta chains from one sample sequenced in a study of blood T cells in healthy people across ages. Together with a sample-barcoded 5' primer, a J-beta primer mix was included in a second PCR lasting 7 to 11 cycles. One entry per CDR3 protein results from TCRdb running MiXCR on the 5' RACE reads. The data show some 710,000 distinct CDR3 sequences, about 45% seen once. Sequenced material: blood. These receptor sequences come from an older man in good health.

This clonotype turned up a few times. The chain recombines TRBV18 with TRBJ2-7; 9 nucleotides match TRBD1. V lost 4 bases and J lost 3; bases outside the gene matches: 4. The CDR3 spans 14 residues. Germline lookup yields CDR1 KGHSH and CDR2 LQKENI. The DNA of the CDR3 is TGTGCCAGCTCACGGACAGGGGTCGGCTACGAGCAGTACTTC. This gives the protein CASSRTGVGYEQYF.

V is TRBV9 and J is TRBJ2-6; maybe TRBD2 (6 bases). This CDR3 has 19 amino acids. V lost 3 bases to trimming and J lost 7 bases, with 26 bases between them. Looked up from germline, CDR1 is SGDLS and CDR2 is YYNGEE. The CDR3 loop reads CASSGRGDPWWDGANVLTF. CDR3 DNA sequence: TGTGCCAGCAGCGGACGCGGGGACCCATGGTGGGATGGAGCCAACGTCCTGACTTTC.

This clonotype was found a few times. The chain has TRBV5-1 and TRBJ2-1; the match to TRBD1 covers 9 bases. With 5 bases clipped from V and 2 bases from J, the junction kept 5 bases outside the gene matches. Germline CDR1 is SGHRS and CDR2 is YFSETQ. There are 15 residues in the CDR3. CDR3 residues: CASRSGTGPYNEQFF. The CDR3 DNA follows: TGCGCCAGCAGATCCGGGACAGGGCCCTACAATGAGCAGTTCTTC.